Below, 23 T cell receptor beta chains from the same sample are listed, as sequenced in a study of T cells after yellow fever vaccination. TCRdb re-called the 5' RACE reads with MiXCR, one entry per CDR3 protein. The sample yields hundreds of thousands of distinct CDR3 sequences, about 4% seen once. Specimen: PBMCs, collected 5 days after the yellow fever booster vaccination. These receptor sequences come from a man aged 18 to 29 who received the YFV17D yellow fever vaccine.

The CDR3 nucleotides are TGTGCCAGCAGCCAAGACAGCGGACTCGGGAGAGGGCAGCCCCAGCATTTT. Protein: CASSQDSGLGRGQPQHF. The chain joins TRBV6-2 or TRBV6-3 to TRBJ1-5; a possible D gene is TRBD1 (5 bases). Germline V gene sequence: CDR1 MNHEY, CDR2 SVGEGT. The germline V and J ends were trimmed by 6 bases and 7 bases, with 25 bases remaining between them. The CDR3 is 17 residues long.

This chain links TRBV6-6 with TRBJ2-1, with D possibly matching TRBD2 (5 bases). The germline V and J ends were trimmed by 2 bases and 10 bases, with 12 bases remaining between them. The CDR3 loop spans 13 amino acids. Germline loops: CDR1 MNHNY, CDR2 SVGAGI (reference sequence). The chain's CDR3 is CASSYIGGGEQFF. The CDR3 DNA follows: TGTGCCAGCAGTTACATCGGAGGAGGAGAGCAGTTCTTC.

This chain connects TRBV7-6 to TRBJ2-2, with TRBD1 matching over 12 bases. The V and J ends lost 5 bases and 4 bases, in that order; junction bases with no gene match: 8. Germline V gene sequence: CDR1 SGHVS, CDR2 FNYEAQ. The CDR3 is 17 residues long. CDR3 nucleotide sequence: TGTGCCAGCAGCCAAAGAGGGACAGGGGGCATCACCGGGGAGCTGTTTTTT. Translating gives CASSQRGTGGITGELFF.

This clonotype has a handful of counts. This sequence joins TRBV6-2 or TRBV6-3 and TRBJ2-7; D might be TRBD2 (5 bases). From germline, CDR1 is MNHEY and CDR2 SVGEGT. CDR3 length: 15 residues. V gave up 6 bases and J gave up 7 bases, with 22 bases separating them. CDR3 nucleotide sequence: TGTGCCAGCAGGAGCGCGACGGGGTTGTGGTGGGAGCAGTACTTC. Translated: CASRSATGLWWEQYF.

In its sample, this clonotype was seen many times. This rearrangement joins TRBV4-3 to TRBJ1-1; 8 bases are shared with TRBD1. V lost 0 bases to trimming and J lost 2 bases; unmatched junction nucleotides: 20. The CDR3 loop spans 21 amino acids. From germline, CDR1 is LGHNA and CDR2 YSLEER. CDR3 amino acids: CASSQDRVLGTGVTPNTEAFF. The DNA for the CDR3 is TGCGCCAGCAGCCAAGATAGAGTTCTTGGGACAGGAGTTACCCCTAACACTGAAGCTTTCTTT.

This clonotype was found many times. The CDR3 DNA reads TGTGCCAGCAGCTCGGGGGGTGAGCAGTTCTTC. Amino acid sequence: CASSSGGEQFF. The chain couples TRBV7-8 to TRBJ2-1, with 7 bases that match TRBD2. The CDR3 contains 11 residues. V was clipped by 4 bases and J by 9 bases; unmatched bases: 0. Germline loops: CDR1 SGHVS, CDR2 FQNEAQ. The whole variable domain, filled in from reference TRBV7-8 and TRBJ2-1, reads GAGVSQSPRYKVAKRGQDVALRCDPISGHVSLFWYQQALGQGPEFLTYFQNEAQLDKSGLPSDRFFAERPEGSVSTLKIQRTQQEDSAVYLCASSSGGEQFFGPGTRLTVL.

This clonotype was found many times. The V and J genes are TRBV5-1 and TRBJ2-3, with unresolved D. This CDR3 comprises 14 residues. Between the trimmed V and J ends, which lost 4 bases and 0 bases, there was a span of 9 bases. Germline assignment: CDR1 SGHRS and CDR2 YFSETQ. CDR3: CASSRISSTDTQYF. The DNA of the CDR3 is TGCGCCAGCAGCAGAATATCTAGCACAGATACGCAGTATTTT.

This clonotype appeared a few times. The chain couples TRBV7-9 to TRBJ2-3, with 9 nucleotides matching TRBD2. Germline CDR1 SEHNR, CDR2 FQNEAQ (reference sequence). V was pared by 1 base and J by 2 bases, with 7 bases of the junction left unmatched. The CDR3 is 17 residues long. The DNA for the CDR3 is TGTGCCAGCAGCTTAGACTCGTCTAGCGGGGTCACAGATACGCAGTATTTT. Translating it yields CASSLDSSSGVTDTQYF. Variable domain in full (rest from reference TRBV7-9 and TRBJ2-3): DTGVSQNPRHKITKRGQNVTFRCDPISEHNRLYWYRQTLGQGPEFLTYFQNEAQLEKSRLLSDRFSAERPKGSFSTLEIQRTEQGDSAMYLCASSLDSSSGVTDTQYFGPGTRLTVL.

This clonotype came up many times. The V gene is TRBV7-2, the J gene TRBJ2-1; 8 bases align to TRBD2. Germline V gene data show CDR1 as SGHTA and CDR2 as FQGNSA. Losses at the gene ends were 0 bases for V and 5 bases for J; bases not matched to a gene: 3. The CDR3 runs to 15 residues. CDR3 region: CASSLALAGHNEQFF. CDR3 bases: TGTGCCAGCAGCTTAGCGTTAGCGGGGCACAATGAGCAGTTCTTC.

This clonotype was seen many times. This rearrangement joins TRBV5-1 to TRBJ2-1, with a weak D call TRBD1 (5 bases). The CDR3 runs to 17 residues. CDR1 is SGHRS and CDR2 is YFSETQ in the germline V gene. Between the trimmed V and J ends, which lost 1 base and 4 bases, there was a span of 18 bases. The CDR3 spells CASSLRNRPTWYNEQFF. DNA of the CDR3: TGCGCCAGCAGCTTGAGAAACAGGCCAACATGGTACAATGAGCAGTTCTTC.

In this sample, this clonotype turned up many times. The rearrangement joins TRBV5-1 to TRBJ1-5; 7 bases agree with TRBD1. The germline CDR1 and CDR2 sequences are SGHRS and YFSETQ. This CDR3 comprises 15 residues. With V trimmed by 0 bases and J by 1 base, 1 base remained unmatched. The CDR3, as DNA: TGCGCCAGCAGCTTGGGACAGGGCAGCAATCAGCCCCAGCATTTT. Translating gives CASSLGQGSNQPQHF.

As DNA, the CDR3 is TGTGCCAGCAGCTTAGTTGTCGACAGCCACACCTCGGGTGAAAAACTGTTTTTT. It is translated as CASSLVVDSHTSGEKLFF. The V gene is TRBV7-2, the J gene TRBJ1-4; tentatively, D is TRBD1 (5 bases). The CDR3 loop spans 18 amino acids. Trimming pared 1 base from V and 7 bases from J, leaving 22 bases between. From germline, CDR1 is SGHTA and CDR2 FQGNSA.

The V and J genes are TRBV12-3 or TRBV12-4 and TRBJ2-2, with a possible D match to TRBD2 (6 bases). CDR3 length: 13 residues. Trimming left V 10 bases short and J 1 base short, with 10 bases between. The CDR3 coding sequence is TGTGCCACCGGGACTGAGAACACCGGGGAGCTGTTTTTT. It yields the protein CATGTENTGELFF.

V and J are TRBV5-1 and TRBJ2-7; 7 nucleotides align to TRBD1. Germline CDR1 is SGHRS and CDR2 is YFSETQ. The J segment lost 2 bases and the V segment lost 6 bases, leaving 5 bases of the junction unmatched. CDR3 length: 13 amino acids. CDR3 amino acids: CASKTGQTYEQYF. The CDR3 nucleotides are TGCGCCAGCAAGACGGGACAGACCTACGAGCAGTACTTC.

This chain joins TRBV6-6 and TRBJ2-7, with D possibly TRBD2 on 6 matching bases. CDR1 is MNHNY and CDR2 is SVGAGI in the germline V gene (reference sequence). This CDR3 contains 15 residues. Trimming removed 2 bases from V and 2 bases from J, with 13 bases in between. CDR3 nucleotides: TGTGCCAGCAGTTACGGGCAGGGAGGCGCCTACGAGCAGTACGTC. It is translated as CASSYGQGGAYEQYV.

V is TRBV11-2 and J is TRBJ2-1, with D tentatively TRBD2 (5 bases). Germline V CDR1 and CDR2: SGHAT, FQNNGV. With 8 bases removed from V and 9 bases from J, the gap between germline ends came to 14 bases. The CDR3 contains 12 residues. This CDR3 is CASRTPEGEQFF. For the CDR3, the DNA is TGTGCCAGCCGGACTCCTGAGGGTGAGCAGTTCTTC. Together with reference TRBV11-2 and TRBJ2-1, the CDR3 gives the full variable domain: EAGVAQSPRYKIIEKRQSVAFWCNPISGHATLYWYQQILGQGPKLLIQFQNNGVVDDSQLPKDRFSAERLKGVDSTLKIQPAKLEDSAVYLCASRTPEGEQFFGPGTRLTVL.

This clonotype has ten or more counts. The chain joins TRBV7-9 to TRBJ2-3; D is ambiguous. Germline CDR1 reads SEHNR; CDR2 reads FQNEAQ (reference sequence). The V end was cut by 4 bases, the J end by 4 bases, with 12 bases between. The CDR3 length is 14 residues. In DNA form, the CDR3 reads TGTGCCAGCAGCTCCTTAACGGACCCAGATACGCAGTATTTT. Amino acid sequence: CASSSLTDPDTQYF.

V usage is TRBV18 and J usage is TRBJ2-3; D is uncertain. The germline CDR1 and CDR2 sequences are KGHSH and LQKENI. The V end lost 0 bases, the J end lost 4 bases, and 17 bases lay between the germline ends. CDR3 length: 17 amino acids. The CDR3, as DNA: TGTGCCAGCTCACCACCGACGGTGTGGCGCTTGCCAGATACGCAGTATTTT. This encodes CASSPPTVWRLPDTQYF. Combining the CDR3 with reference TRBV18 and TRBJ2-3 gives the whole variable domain NAGVMQNPRHLVRRRGQEARLRCSPMKGHSHVYWYRQLPEEGLKFMVYLQKENIIDESGMPKERFSAEFPKEGPSILRIQQVVRGDSAAYFCASSPPTVWRLPDTQYFGPGTRLTVL.

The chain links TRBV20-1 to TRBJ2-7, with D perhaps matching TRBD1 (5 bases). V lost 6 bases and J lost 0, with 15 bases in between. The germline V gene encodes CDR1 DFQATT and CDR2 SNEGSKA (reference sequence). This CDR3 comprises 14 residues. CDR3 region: CSAKGSTDSYEQYV. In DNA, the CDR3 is TGCAGTGCGAAGGGGTCCACGGACTCCTACGAGCAGTACGTC.

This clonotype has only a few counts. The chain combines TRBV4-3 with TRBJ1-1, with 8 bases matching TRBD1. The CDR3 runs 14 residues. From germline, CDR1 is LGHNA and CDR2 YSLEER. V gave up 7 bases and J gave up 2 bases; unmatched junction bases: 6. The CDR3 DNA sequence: TGCGCCAGCAACGCCGGGACAGGAAACACTGAAGCTTTCTTT. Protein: CASNAGTGNTEAFF.

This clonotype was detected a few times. The CDR3 DNA sequence: TGTGCCAGCAGCCGGACTAGCGGAGATAACACAGATACGCAGTATTTT. The encoded protein is CASSRTSGDNTDTQYF. This sequence joins TRBV7-3 and TRBJ2-3, with 10 positions matching TRBD2. The germline V gene has CDR1 SGHTA and CDR2 FQGTGA. The CDR3 has 16 amino acids. V was pared by 5 bases and J by 2 bases, with 7 bases of the junction left unmatched. Together with reference TRBV7-3 and TRBJ2-3, the CDR3 gives the full variable domain: GAGVSQTPSNKVTEKGKYVELRCDPISGHTALYWYRQSLGQGPEFLIYFQGTGAADDSGLPNDRFFAVRPEGSVSTLKIQRTERGDSAVYLCASSRTSGDNTDTQYFGPGTRLTVL.

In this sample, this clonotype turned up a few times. The CDR3 DNA follows: TGTGCCAGCAGTCCCGCCCGGGGGGGCCACAATGAGCAGTTCTTC. Its protein is CASSPARGGHNEQFF. The chain combines TRBV6-2 or TRBV6-3 with TRBJ2-1, with 8 bases that match TRBD2. Trimming took 5 bases from V and 5 from J; bases not matched to a gene: 8. CDR1 and CDR2 from the germline V gene are MNHEY and SVGEGT. The CDR3 has 15 residues.

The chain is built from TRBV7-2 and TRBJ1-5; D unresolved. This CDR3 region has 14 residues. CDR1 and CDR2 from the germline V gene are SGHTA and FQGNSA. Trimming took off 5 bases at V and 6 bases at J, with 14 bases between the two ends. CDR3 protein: CASSPLQSGQPQHF. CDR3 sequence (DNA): TGTGCCAGCAGCCCGCTTCAATCCGGTCAGCCCCAGCATTTT.